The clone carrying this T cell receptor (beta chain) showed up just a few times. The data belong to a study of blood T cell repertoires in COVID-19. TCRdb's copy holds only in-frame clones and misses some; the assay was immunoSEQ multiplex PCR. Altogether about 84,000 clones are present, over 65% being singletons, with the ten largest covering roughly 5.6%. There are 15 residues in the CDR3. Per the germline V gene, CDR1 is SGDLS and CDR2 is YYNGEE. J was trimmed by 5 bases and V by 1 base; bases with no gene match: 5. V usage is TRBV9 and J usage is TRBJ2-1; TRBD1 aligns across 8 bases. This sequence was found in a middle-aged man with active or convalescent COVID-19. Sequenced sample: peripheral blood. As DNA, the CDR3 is TGTGCCAGCAGCGTAAGAGCAGGGGGCCACAATGAGCAGTTCTTC. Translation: CASSVRAGGHNEQFF.